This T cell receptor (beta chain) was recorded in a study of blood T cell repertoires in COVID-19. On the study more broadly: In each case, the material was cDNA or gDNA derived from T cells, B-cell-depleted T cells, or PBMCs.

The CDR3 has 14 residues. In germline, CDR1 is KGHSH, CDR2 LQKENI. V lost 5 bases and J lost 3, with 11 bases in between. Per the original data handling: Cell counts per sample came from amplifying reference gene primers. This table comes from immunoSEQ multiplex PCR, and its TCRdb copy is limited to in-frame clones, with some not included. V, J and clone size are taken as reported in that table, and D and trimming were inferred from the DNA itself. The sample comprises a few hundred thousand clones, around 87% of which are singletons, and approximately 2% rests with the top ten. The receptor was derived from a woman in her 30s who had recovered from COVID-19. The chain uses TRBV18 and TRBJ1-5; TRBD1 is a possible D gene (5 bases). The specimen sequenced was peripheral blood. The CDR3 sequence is CASSGANSNQPQHF. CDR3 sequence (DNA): TGTGCCAGCTCAGGGGCCAATTCCAATCAGCCCCAGCATTTT.